A single sample is the source of the 27 T cell receptor beta chains below, sequenced in a study of T cell responses to AZD1222 COVID-19 vaccine. Measured with immunoSEQ multiplex PCR; TCRdb has only the in-frame clones, and not every one. Found here are about 120,000 clones, about 89% of them singletons; the top ten hold approximately 27%. The sample was peripheral blood, taken on day 0 of AZD1222 vaccination. The receptor source for this set is an adult in good health.

The genes are TRBV12-5 and TRBJ1-1; D ambiguous. This CDR3 has 16 residues. Between the trimmed V and J ends, which lost 2 bases and 5 bases, there was a span of 18 bases. Germline V gene lookup returns CDR1 LGHNT and CDR2 FRNRAP. Written as DNA, the CDR3 is TGTGCTAGTGGTTTGACTCAGCGAGGACGATTGACTGAAGCTTTCTTT. It is translated as CASGLTQRGRLTEAFF.

V is TRBV7-3 and J is TRBJ2-3; TRBD2 matches 12 bases. Germline assignment: CDR1 SGHTA and CDR2 FQGTGA. The ends lost 1 base at V and 5 bases at J; junction bases unmatched: 4. This CDR3 comprises 16 residues. CDR3 sequence (DNA): TGTGCCAGCAGCTTAAGACTAGCGGGAGTTGGAGATACGCAGTATTTT. Translated: CASSLRLAGVGDTQYF.

The chain uses TRBV4-3 and TRBJ2-7; tentative D call: TRBD2 (5 bases). V dropped 0 bases and J dropped 6 bases, with 12 bases sitting between them. There are 14 residues in the CDR3. Germline values: CDR1 LGHNA, CDR2 YSLEER. The CDR3 protein is CASSQESGVSEQYF. The CDR3 DNA follows: TGCGCCAGCAGCCAAGAATCCGGGGTCTCCGAGCAGTACTTC.

The chain is built from TRBV6-5 and TRBJ1-2; D remains unclear. V dropped 3 bases and J dropped 2 bases, with 7 bases sitting between them. This CDR3 has 13 residues. In germline, CDR1 is MNHEY, CDR2 SVGAGI. The CDR3 spells CASSYWSNYGYTF. CDR3 nucleotides: TGTGCCAGCAGTTATTGGTCCAACTATGGCTACACCTTC.

The chain has TRBV12-5 and TRBJ1-2; maybe TRBD1 (6 bases). Germline CDR1 reads LGHNT; CDR2 reads FRNRAP. This CDR3 contains 15 residues. V was shortened by 1 base and J by 12 bases, with 21 bases between the two germline ends. CDR3 sequence (DNA): TGTGCTAGTGGTTTGGCAGGGGCCTATGGCTACACCCACACCTTC. Translation gives CASGLAGAYGYTHTF.

DNA of the CDR3: TGTGCCAGCAGCTTGTATGAGACTAGCGGCCTCGAGCAGTTCTTC. This encodes CASSLYETSGLEQFF. The chain uses TRBV11-2 and TRBJ2-1; TRBD2 matches at 9 bases. The CDR3 totals 15 residues. J was trimmed by 10 bases and V by 3 bases; bases with no gene match: 10. Looked up from germline, CDR1 is SGHAT and CDR2 is FQNNGV.

The genes are TRBV7-2 and TRBJ2-3; no definite D call. The CDR3 length is 14 residues. Germline loops: CDR1 SGHTA, CDR2 FQGNSA. V was trimmed by 0 bases and J by 2 bases, leaving 6 bases between them. Here the CDR3 DNA reads TGTGCCAGCAGCTTAGCTCTATCCACAGATACGCAGTATTTT. This encodes CASSLALSTDTQYF.

Worth noting for this clone: At one boundary the junction diverges from the germline segment, which might be a read error. The chain carries TRBV7-9 and TRBJ1-6, with a tentative D call TRBD1 (5 bases). The CDR3 extends over 12 amino acids. The germline V gene has CDR1 SEHNR and CDR2 FQNEAQ (reference sequence). CDR3 amino acids: CGAGDYNSPLHF. The DNA of the CDR3 is TGCGGGGCAGGAGACTATAATTCACCCCTCCACTTT.

J is TRBJ2-1 and V is TRBV7-6; D call uncertain. The CDR3 spans 15 residues. The V end lost 0 bases, the J end lost 1 base, and 7 bases lay between the germline ends. Germline CDR1 reads SGHVS; CDR2 reads FNYEAQ. CDR3 sequence (DNA): TGTGCCAGCAGCTTAGCGGTGGAATCCTACAATGAGCAGTTCTTC. Its translation: CASSLAVESYNEQFF.

The chain recombines TRBV9 with TRBJ1-1; D call uncertain. Germline V gives CDR1 SGDLS, CDR2 YYNGEE. The CDR3 has 14 amino acids. V was clipped by 0 bases and J by 4 bases, with 10 bases between them. The CDR3 region is CASSVVAVGTEAFF. Here the CDR3 DNA reads TGTGCCAGCAGCGTAGTGGCGGTGGGCACTGAAGCTTTCTTT. Full variable domain (remainder filled in from reference TRBV9 and TRBJ1-1): DSGVTQTPKHLITATGQRVTLRCSPRSGDLSVYWYQQSLDQGLQFLIQYYNGEERAKGNILERFSAQQFPDLHSELNLSSLELGDSALYFCASSVVAVGTEAFFGQGTRLTVV.

The chain has TRBV27 and TRBJ2-5, with 12 bases identical to TRBD1. Germline values: CDR1 MNHEY, CDR2 SMNVEV (reference sequence). This CDR3 spans 16 amino acids. The V segment lost 6 bases and the J segment 5 bases; nucleotides outside the gene matches: 10. For the CDR3, the DNA is TGTGCCAGCAGCAAAACCGGGACAGGGGGCTTGGAGACCCAGTACTTC. Amino acid sequence: CASSKTGTGGLETQYF.

This chain connects TRBV27 to TRBJ1-3; a weak D match, TRBD1 (5 bases). The CDR3 extends over 14 amino acids. V shed 3 bases and J shed 2 bases, with 8 bases lying between them. The germline CDR1 and CDR2 sequences are MNHEY and SMNVEV (reference sequence). For the CDR3, the DNA is TGTGCCAGCAGTTTTGGGGGAACTGGAAACACCATATATTTT. Its translation is CASSFGGTGNTIYF.

This rearrangement joins TRBV9 to TRBJ1-1; D call uncertain. The V gene's germline CDR1 is SGDLS and CDR2 YYNGEE. CDR3 length: 15 amino acids. The V gene lost 0 bases and the J gene lost 1 base, with 10 bases spanning the gap. This chain's CDR3 is CASSVGSAGNTEAFF. The CDR3 nucleotides are TGTGCCAGCAGCGTAGGGTCCGCTGGGAACACTGAAGCTTTCTTT.

On this clone itself: At one end, the junction sequence differs from germline, possibly due to a read error. The chain is built from TRBV5-8 and TRBJ2-7; D is perhaps TRBD1 (6 bases). This CDR3 comprises 13 residues. The V gene's germline CDR1 is SGHTS and CDR2 YDEGEE. In DNA form, the CDR3 reads TGTGCCAGCAGCTTCGGTGGACAGCCCTTTTCTGACTTC. It translates to CASSFGGQPFSDF.

Note on this clone: The same CDR3 arises from other DNA sequences in this sample as well. The J gene is TRBJ1-1, the V gene TRBV30; D unclear. CDR1 and CDR2 from the germline V gene are GTSNPN and SVGIG (reference sequence). Trimming took off 0 bases at V and 0 bases at J, with 2 bases between the two ends. This CDR3 comprises 12 residues. The CDR3: CAWSVLNTEAFF. The DNA for the CDR3 is TGTGCCTGGAGTGTTTTGAACACTGAAGCTTTCTTT.

J is TRBJ1-6 and V is TRBV10-3, with a tentative D call TRBD1 (6 bases). The CDR3 is made up of 12 amino acids. CDR1 ENHRY and CDR2 SYGVKD come from the germline V gene. Trimming left V 7 bases short and J 7 bases short, with 8 bases between. The CDR3 DNA is TGTGCCATCAAGGACAGCAATTCACCCCTCCACTTT. It specifies CAIKDSNSPLHF.

The rearrangement links TRBV6-2 or TRBV6-3 to TRBJ1-1; D remains ambiguous. The CDR3 is 13 amino acids. Germline V gene data show CDR1 as MNHEY and CDR2 as SVGEGT. V lost 4 bases, J lost 3 bases, and 9 bases lay in between. In DNA form, the CDR3 reads TGTGCCAGCAGTTCTAGTGGGGACACTGAAGCTTTCTTT. This translates into CASSSSGDTEAFF.

The chain uses TRBV9 and TRBJ2-5; 12 bases line up with TRBD2. This CDR3 is 15 amino acids long. After removal of 2 bases from V and 5 bases from J, the junction contained 4 bases not matched to a gene. The germline V gene has CDR1 SGDLS and CDR2 YYNGEE. The chain's CDR3 is CASSVTSGGRETQYF. The CDR3 DNA reads TGTGCCAGCAGCGTGACTAGCGGGGGTAGGGAGACCCAGTACTTC.

The CDR3 reads CASSRERVTDTQYF. CDR3 sequence (DNA): TGTGCCAGTAGTAGGGAGCGGGTCACAGATACGCAGTATTTT. V and J are TRBV19 and TRBJ2-3; a weak D match, TRBD2 (6 bases). Germline CDR1 and CDR2: LNHDA and SQIVND (reference sequence). Between the trimmed V and J ends, which lost 4 bases and 2 bases, there was a span of 10 bases. The CDR3 sequence is 14 residues long.

The rearrangement uses TRBV3-1 (or the pseudogene TRBV3-2) and TRBJ1-1; D is uncertain. The CDR3 is 14 amino acids. The ends were cut back, 0 bases at V and 1 base at J, with 6 bases in the middle. CDR1 and CDR2 (germline): LGHDT, YNNKEL (reference sequence). The CDR3 region has the DNA TGTGCCAGCAGCCAAGACGTCAAGAACACTGAAGCTTTCTTT. Translation: CASSQDVKNTEAFF.

The rearrangement uses TRBV7-2 and TRBJ1-1; the D is unclear. V lost 2 bases to trimming and J lost 1 base, with 5 bases between them. The length of the CDR3 is 13 residues. CDR1 and CDR2 (germline): SGHTA, FQGNSA. The CDR3 is CASSLRSNTEAFF. In DNA form, the CDR3 reads TGTGCCAGCAGCTTAAGGTCGAACACTGAAGCTTTCTTT.

V gene TRBV3-1 (or the pseudogene TRBV3-2) combines with J gene TRBJ1-6; unclear D gene. Looked up from germline, CDR1 is LGHDT and CDR2 is YNNKEL (reference sequence). The V end was cut by 3 bases, the J end by 10 bases, with 16 bases between. The CDR3 length is 15 residues. CDR3 coding DNA: TGTGCCAGCAGCCAGCGTCCGAAAGGAGACTCACCCCTCCACTTT. Its translation is CASSQRPKGDSPLHF.

The rearrangement uses TRBV29-1 and TRBJ2-1, with 10 positions matching TRBD2. CDR3 size: 14 residues. From germline, CDR1 is SQVTM and CDR2 ANQGSEA. With 2 bases clipped from V and 8 bases from J, the junction kept 6 bases outside the gene matches. The CDR3 spells CSVERLAGEDEQFF. For the CDR3, the DNA is TGCAGCGTTGAAAGGCTAGCGGGAGAAGATGAGCAGTTCTTC.

The chain recombines TRBV10-1 with TRBJ1-5, with unresolved D. The germline V and J ends were trimmed by 0 bases and 5 bases, with 11 bases remaining between them. This CDR3 is 15 amino acids long. The germline CDR1 and CDR2 sequences are WNHNN and SYGVQD (reference sequence). The CDR3 loop is CASSESRQRDQPQHF. The CDR3 DNA reads TGCGCCAGCAGTGAGTCCCGTCAGAGAGATCAGCCCCAGCATTTT.

The V gene is TRBV7-9, the J gene TRBJ1-3; D is perhaps TRBD1 (5 bases). CDR1 is SEHNR and CDR2 is FQNEAQ in the germline V gene (reference sequence). The CDR3 contains 16 residues. V lost 1 base to trimming and J lost 2 bases, with 12 bases between them. The CDR3 reads CASSLGGGGPGNTIYF. The CDR3 coding sequence is TGTGCCAGCAGCTTAGGGGGTGGGGGACCTGGAAACACCATATATTTT.

J is TRBJ1-2 and V is TRBV4-1; the D is unclear. V lost 3 bases and J lost 3, with 14 bases in between. The CDR3 sequence is 15 residues long. Germline assignment: CDR1 MGHRA and CDR2 YSYEKL. The CDR3, as DNA: TGCGCCAGCAGCCAGCAAGAGGCCATCGACTATGGCTACACCTTC. It codes for CASSQQEAIDYGYTF.

The chain is built from TRBV10-3 and TRBJ2-7; D may be TRBD2 (6 bases). Germline values: CDR1 ENHRY, CDR2 SYGVKD. Trimming removed 0 bases from V and 0 bases from J, with 6 bases in between. The CDR3 has 14 amino acids. The CDR3 region is CAISESAGSYEQYF. DNA of the CDR3: TGTGCCATCAGTGAGTCAGCGGGCTCCTACGAGCAGTACTTC.